These 12 T cell receptor beta chains share one sample of origin, sequenced in a study of blood T cell repertoires in COVID-19. Only in-frame clones appear in the TCRdb table, and some are missing; sequencing was by immunoSEQ multiplex PCR. The repertoire has some 83,000 clones, about 83% of them found once; the top ten carry 3.5% to 4%. The sample consisted of peripheral blood. These receptor sequences come from a man aged 50 to 59 with acute or convalescent COVID-19.

The chain joins TRBV11-3 to TRBJ2-5, with a weak D call TRBD2 (6 bases). The CDR3 covers 15 residues. V was shortened by 4 bases and J by 5 bases, with 17 bases between the two germline ends. Germline loops: CDR1 SGHNT, CDR2 YENEEA. CDR3 bases: TGTGCCAGCAGCTCGGGAGTTGGGGTGGAGGAGACCCAGTACTTC. This sequence encodes CASSSGVGVEETQYF.

This clone was detected only a few times. V usage is TRBV7-8 and J usage is TRBJ1-1; 7 positions agree with TRBD1. Looked up from germline, CDR1 is SGHVS and CDR2 is FQNEAQ. The CDR3 spans 16 residues. The V gene end was trimmed by 1 base and the J gene end by 3 bases; junction bases not matched to a gene: 8. CDR3 residues: CASSLGAGTEYTEAFF. The CDR3 nucleotides are TGTGCCAGCAGCTTAGGAGCAGGGACAGAATACACTGAAGCTTTCTTT.

This chain connects TRBV11-2 to TRBJ2-5; TRBD2 agrees at 8 bases. Germline V CDR1 and CDR2: SGHAT, FQNNGV. The CDR3 extends over 15 amino acids. Trimming took 6 bases from V and 3 from J; bases not matched to a gene: 9. CDR3 loop: CASRYPGTRKETQYF. CDR3 DNA sequence: TGTGCCAGCAGGTACCCCGGGACTAGAAAAGAGACCCAGTACTTC.

This chain links TRBV29-1 with TRBJ1-2, with D perhaps matching TRBD1 (6 bases). V was trimmed by 4 bases and J by 6 bases, leaving 15 bases between them. CDR3 length equals 13 residues. Germline V gene sequence: CDR1 SQVTM, CDR2 ANQGSEA. This CDR3 reads CSVVWNRENGYTF. CDR3 DNA sequence: TGCAGCGTTGTTTGGAACAGGGAGAATGGCTACACCTTC.

The chain has TRBV7-7 and TRBJ2-3, with TRBD2 as a possible D gene (5 bases). The germline gives CDR1 SSHAT, CDR2 FNYEAQ (reference sequence). The CDR3 has 15 residues. Trimming shortened V by 5 bases and J by 5 bases, and 17 bases separated the two germline ends. The CDR3 region is CASSLASSGKDTQYF. The CDR3 nucleotides are TGTGCCAGCAGCCTGGCGTCTTCGGGGAAAGATACGCAGTATTTT.

This chain connects TRBV27 to TRBJ1-1; D is unresolved. V was shortened by 0 bases and J by 6 bases, with 14 bases between the two germline ends. This CDR3 contains 15 residues. Germline loops: CDR1 MNHEY, CDR2 SMNVEV (reference sequence). CDR3 coding DNA: TGTGCCAGCAGTTTATCGGCGCTCGCACGGGCTGAAGCTTTCTTT. It is translated as CASSLSALARAEAFF.

The chain's CDR3 is CATSIRGQPQHF. The CDR3 DNA is TGTGCCACCAGTATCCGGGGACAGCCCCAGCATTTT. The V gene is TRBV24-1, the J gene TRBJ1-5; no clear D gene. The CDR3 is 12 amino acids. The germline V gene encodes CDR1 KGHDR and CDR2 SFDVKD. Trimming shortened V by 6 bases and J by 7 bases, and 9 bases separated the two germline ends.

This sequence joins TRBV6-4 and TRBJ2-2; D is perhaps TRBD2 (6 bases). V lost 6 bases, J lost 0 bases, and 8 bases lay in between. CDR1 is MRHNA, CDR2 SNTAGT, per germline. CDR3 size: 14 residues. The CDR3 sequence: CASRRDANTGELFF. Written as DNA, the CDR3 is TGTGCCAGCAGGCGGGACGCGAACACCGGGGAGCTGTTTTTT.

V gene TRBV5-7 combines with J gene TRBJ2-5; perhaps TRBD1 as D (5 bases). TRBV5-7 is designated an ORF whose function remains uncertain. Trimming cost V 7 bases and J 2 bases, with 15 bases left between them. CDR3 size: 14 residues. CDR3 residues: CASVTLTEQETQYF. The CDR3 DNA follows: TGTGCCAGCGTTACCTTGACAGAACAAGAGACCCAGTACTTC.

This rearrangement joins TRBV7-8 to TRBJ2-5; 7 bases fit TRBD2. This CDR3 comprises 16 residues. V was pared by 3 bases and J by 4 bases, with 11 bases of the junction left unmatched. Germline V lookup: CDR1 SGHVS, CDR2 FQNEAQ. The CDR3 DNA reads TGTGCCAGCAGCTTGGGCGGTCCCGGGGGGAGAGAGACCCAGTACTTC. Its protein product is CASSLGGPGGRETQYF.

The rearrangement links TRBV3-1 (or the pseudogene TRBV3-2) to TRBJ1-1; 8 bases are shared with TRBD1. Germline assignment: CDR1 LGHDT and CDR2 YNNKEL (reference sequence). V shed 6 bases and J 7 bases; nucleotides not matched to a gene: 10. CDR3 length equals 14 residues. In nucleotides, the CDR3 is TGTGCCAGCAGTCTCGAGCAGGGGGCTTTTGAAGCTTTCTTT. This translates into CASSLEQGAFEAFF.

V and J are TRBV7-8 and TRBJ2-3; 11 nucleotides line up with TRBD1. The CDR3 runs 18 residues. Germline CDR1 is SGHVS and CDR2 is FQNEAQ. The V gene end was trimmed by 6 bases and the J gene end by 1 base; junction bases not matched to a gene: 12. CDR3 loop: CASRARSQGQGGTDTQYF. Written as DNA, the CDR3 is TGTGCCAGCAGAGCTCGGTCTCAGGGACAGGGGGGCACAGATACGCAGTATTTT.